This TCR beta chain was sequenced in a study of technical replicates of blood from a few donors. Looked up from germline, CDR1 is LNHNV and CDR2 is YYDKDF (reference sequence). CDR3 size: 17 residues. The V gene lost 4 bases and the J gene lost 0 bases, with 13 bases spanning the gap. Profiling relied on immunoSEQ multiplex PCR, and the TCRdb table lists in-frame clones only, not all of them. The table has about 83,000 clones, roughly nine tenths seen once; the top ten hold around 0.25%. The sample comprised T cells isolated from PBMCs. This clonotype originated in a human donor in good health. V is TRBV15 and J is TRBJ2-6, with D tentatively TRBD2 (5 bases). CDR3 coding DNA: TGTGCCACCAGCAAGGACTTACCAAGCTCTGGGGCCAACGTCCTGACTTTC. It is translated as CATSKDLPSSGANVLTF.